This is a list of T cell receptor beta chains from one sample in a study of blood T cell repertoires in COVID-19. Sequencing used immunoSEQ multiplex PCR; TCRdb keeps in-frame clones, though not all of them. This table holds about 140,000 clones, around 89% found once. The sample was peripheral blood. The receptors were sampled from a human donor with COVID-19, enrolled during active disease. The donor label of this sample is uncertain. CDR3s include the opening cysteine and the closing phenylalanine or tryptophan.

>TRBJ1-1|13|TRBV19
CASTHPVRTEAFF
>TRBJ2-7|11|TRBV20-1
CSASPRGKLYF
>TRBJ1-6|14|TRBV5-4
CASSLDTWHSPLHF
>TRBJ2-6|18|TRBV9
CASSVPGGGSSGANVLTF
>TRBJ1-5|15|TRBV6-5
CASSLESGGNQPQHF
>TRBJ1-1|13|TRBV2
CAKDISGGAEAFF
>TRBJ1-2|17|TRBV10-2
CASSESLSTGTNYGYTF
>TRBJ1-2|15|TRBV3-1/TRBV3-2
CASSQVGLPNYGYTF
>TRBJ1-2|15|TRBV19
CASTPGDTDNYGYTF
>TRBJ1-4|16|TRBV19
CASSIVPPATNEKLFF
>TRBJ1-2|13|TRBV29-1
CSVESGGESSYTF
>TRBJ1-2|14|TRBV5-4
CASSRQARNYGYTF
>TRBJ1-1|13|TRBV12-3/TRBV12-4
CASSLSGRTEAFF
>TRBJ2-7|14|TRBV27
CASSLQVHSYEQYF
>TRBJ2-1|13|TRBV27
CASTTSNYNEQFF
>TRBJ2-2|15|TRBV5-1
CASSLSAGVAGELFF
>TRBJ1-1|14|TRBV5-1
CASSFNTGRDLAFF
>TRBJ1-6|14|TRBV7-9
CASSLRDRGSPLHF
>TRBJ1-6|12|TRBV30
CAWGAPGTPLHF
>TRBJ2-7|14|TRBV5-5
CASSLIRGTYEQYF
>TRBJ1-1|14|TRBV5-1
CASSQALEGTEAFF
>TRBJ1-3|13|TRBV28
CASSLGLGNTIYF
>TRBJ2-3|15|TRBV19
CASVGLAEGGDTQYF
>TRBJ1-4|14|TRBV7-7
CASSLDRFNEKLFF
>TRBJ1-1|13|TRBV10-2
CASSGGGNTEAFF
>TRBJ1-5|17|TRBV10-1
CASRSPDSTYSNQPQHF
>TRBJ2-7|14|TRBV11-3
CASRRQVSSYEQYF
>TRBJ2-5|15|TRBV10-3
CAISERTGIRQTQYF
>TRBJ2-7|13|TRBV19
CASSNNPEVEQYF
>TRBJ2-1|15|TRBV25-1
CASSASRTEAGEQFF
>TRBJ1-6|15|TRBV2
CASSGTGARNSPLHF
>TRBJ1-1|14|TRBV5-1
CASRLGAGDTEAFF
>TRBJ1-2|15|TRBV18
CASSPPKGQDYGYTF
>TRBJ2-3|12|TRBV5-4
CASSSDGDTQYF
>TRBJ2-5|12|TRBV5-4
CASSFEAETQYF
>TRBJ1-2|12|TRBV11-2
CASSLINYGYTF
>TRBJ1-2|14|TRBV18
CASSQSTGDYGYTF